This passage covers 21 T cell receptor beta chains from one sample sequenced in a study of CD4 T cells in relation to SARS-CoV-2 and coronaviruses. Only in-frame clones appear in the TCRdb table, and some are missing; sequencing was by immunoSEQ multiplex PCR. The sample yields roughly 71,000 clones, about 90% seen once. The unexposed donors gave CD4+ T cells in 2011-2018, prior to COVID-19. The specimen was memory CD4+ T cells from PBMCs. These receptors all stem from a human donor in good health.

V and J are TRBV18 and TRBJ2-1; unclear D gene. Trimming cost V 3 bases and J 6 bases, with 18 bases left between them. From germline, CDR1 is KGHSH and CDR2 LQKENI. This CDR3 spans 16 amino acids. The CDR3 bases are TGTGCCAGCTCACCCCGCCGCGCGGATTGGGGCAATGAGCAGTTCTTC. This sequence encodes CASSPRRADWGNEQFF.

This chain joins TRBV15 and TRBJ1-5; D is undetermined. Looked up from germline, CDR1 is LNHNV and CDR2 is YYDKDF (reference sequence). This CDR3 is 17 amino acids long. V was cut by 5 bases and J by 2 bases, with 19 bases left in between. The CDR3 is CATSLPGPPAGNQPQHF. DNA for the CDR3: TGTGCCACCAGCCTACCAGGCCCCCCGGCGGGCAATCAGCCCCAGCATTTT. Filled out from reference TRBV15 and TRBJ1-5, the complete variable domain reads DAMVIQNPRYQVTQFGKPVTLSCSQTLNHNVMYWYQQKSSQAPKLLFHYYDKDFNNEADTPDNFQSRRPNTSFCFLDIRSPGLGDTAMYLCATSLPGPPAGNQPQHFGDGTRLSIL.

This chain links TRBV10-3 with TRBJ2-2; no clear D gene. The V and J ends lost 9 bases and 3 bases respectively, with 14 bases between them. The V gene's germline CDR1 is ENHRY and CDR2 SYGVKD. This CDR3 is 14 amino acids long. As DNA, the CDR3 is TGTGCCATGCGACCTAAATCGGACACCGGGGAGCTGTTTTTT. Residues: CAMRPKSDTGELFF.

The chain couples TRBV13 to TRBJ2-6; tentative D call: TRBD1 (5 bases). V lost 9 bases and J 3 bases, leaving 9 bases between the germline ends. Germline V gene sequence: CDR1 PRHDT, CDR2 FYEKMQ (reference sequence). The CDR3 loop spans 13 amino acids. The CDR3, as DNA: TGTGCCAGTCTCCAGGGTGGGGCCAACGTCCTGACTTTC. This encodes CASLQGGANVLTF. Full variable domain (rest looked up from reference TRBV13 and TRBJ2-6): AAGVIQSPRHLIKEKRETATLKCYPIPRHDTVYWYQQGPGQDPQFLISFYEKMQSDKGSIPDRFSAQQFSDYHSELNMSSLELGDSALYFCASLQGGANVLTFGAGSRLTVL.

The J gene is TRBJ2-3, the V gene TRBV27, with a weak D call TRBD2 (6 bases). CDR1 and CDR2 from the germline V gene are MNHEY and SMNVEV (reference sequence). The CDR3 runs to 13 residues. The V gene lost 5 bases and the J gene lost 4 bases, with 10 bases spanning the gap. The CDR3 DNA reads as TGTGCCAGCAGTACCGCGGGGTCAGATACGCAGTATTTT. Translation: CASSTAGSDTQYF.

The chain is built from TRBV15 and TRBJ2-7, with 7 bases that match TRBD1. The CDR3 is 15 residues long. The germline CDR1 and CDR2 sequences are LNHNV and YYDKDF (reference sequence). The ends lost 2 bases at V and 2 bases at J; junction bases unmatched: 6. The CDR3 DNA reads TGTGCCACCAGCAGATCACGGACAGGTACCTACGAGCAGTACTTC. It translates to CATSRSRTGTYEQYF.

This chain joins TRBV12-5 and TRBJ2-1; weak D call: TRBD1 (6 bases). CDR1 and CDR2 (germline): LGHNT, FRNRAP. V lost 1 base to trimming and J lost 7 bases, with 11 bases between them. CDR3 length: 14 amino acids. In DNA form, the CDR3 reads TGTGCTAGTGGTTTGGGACAGGAAGAGAATGAGCAGTTCTTC. This gives the protein CASGLGQEENEQFF.

V gene TRBV11-2 combines with J gene TRBJ2-2; 9 bases are shared with TRBD1. Germline trimming cut 6 bases from V and 7 bases from J; bases unmatched to any gene: 6. Germline V gene lookup returns CDR1 SGHAT and CDR2 FQNNGV. The CDR3 sequence is 14 residues long. The CDR3 DNA reads as TGTGCCAGCAGAACAGGGGGCTCGGGCGGGGAGCTGTTTTTT. Its protein product is CASRTGGSGGELFF. The full variable domain, rest sourced from reference TRBV11-2 and TRBJ2-2, is EAGVAQSPRYKIIEKRQSVAFWCNPISGHATLYWYQQILGQGPKLLIQFQNNGVVDDSQLPKDRFSAERLKGVDSTLKIQPAKLEDSAVYLCASRTGGSGGELFFGEGSRLTVL.

CDR3 region: CASSRTSDGEKLFF. For the CDR3, the DNA is TGTGCCAGCAGTCGGACATCGGATGGTGAAAAACTGTTTTTT. The chain is built from TRBV6-5 and TRBJ1-4, with a possible D match to TRBD1 (5 bases). Germline values: CDR1 MNHEY, CDR2 SVGAGI. With 5 bases removed from V and 7 bases from J, the gap between germline ends came to 14 bases. This CDR3 has 14 residues.

The J gene is TRBJ1-5, the V gene TRBV28, with 9 bases identical to TRBD1. V gave up 4 bases and J gave up 5 bases; unmatched junction bases: 6. The germline CDR1 and CDR2 sequences are MDHEN and SYDVKM. The CDR3 has 15 residues. CDR3 nucleotide sequence: TGTGCCAGCAGTTCTGCGGGACAGGGATATCAGCCCCAGCATTTT. Translation gives CASSSAGQGYQPQHF.

The chain combines TRBV7-9 with TRBJ2-2, with D hard to call. Deletions cut 0 bases from V and 4 bases from J, with 9 bases between. The CDR3 loop spans 15 amino acids. CDR1 and CDR2 (germline): SEHNR, FQNEAQ (reference sequence). As DNA, the CDR3 is TGTGCCAGCAGCTTAGCTTCTGGACCCACCGGGGAGCTGTTTTTT. It yields the protein CASSLASGPTGELFF.

V is TRBV5-1 and J is TRBJ2-3, with 9 bases matching TRBD2. The CDR3 runs 17 residues. The germline CDR1 and CDR2 sequences are SGHRS and YFSETQ. The trim removed 1 base at V and 2 bases at J, leaving 8 bases unmatched. The CDR3 DNA is TGCGCCAGCAGCTTGAGCCTAGCGGGGTCACTCACAGATACGCAGTATTTT. Protein product: CASSLSLAGSLTDTQYF.

The CDR3 loop is CASSLPGDTQYF. The CDR3 region has the DNA TGTGCCAGCAGCTTACCGGGCGATACGCAGTATTTT. The genes are TRBV11-1 and TRBJ2-3; D is unresolved. CDR1 is SGHAT and CDR2 is FQDESV in the germline V gene (reference sequence). The CDR3 length is 12 residues. Between the trimmed V and J ends, which lost 2 bases and 6 bases, there was a span of 6 bases.

The rearrangement joins TRBV7-3 to TRBJ1-3; D gene uncertain. Germline-derived CDR1 and CDR2 are SGHTA and FQGTGA. This CDR3 comprises 14 residues. The V end was cut by 5 bases, the J end by 0 bases, with 8 bases between. The CDR3 region has the DNA TGTGCCAGCAGCGAAGGGAACTCTGGAAACACCATATATTTT. It specifies CASSEGNSGNTIYF.

The V call is TRBV5-4, the J call TRBJ1-1, with D possibly matching TRBD1 (5 bases). CDR1 is SGHNT, CDR2 YYREEE, per germline (reference sequence). The CDR3 covers 14 residues. Trimming removed 0 bases from V and 5 bases from J, with 11 bases in between. The chain's CDR3 is CASSLVGTATEAFF. CDR3 sequence (DNA): TGTGCCAGCAGCTTGGTAGGGACGGCGACTGAAGCTTTCTTT. Together with reference TRBV5-4 and TRBJ1-1, the CDR3 gives the full variable domain: ETGVTQSPTHLIKTRGQQVTLRCSSQSGHNTVSWYQQALGQGPQFIFQYYREEENGRGNFPPRFSGLQFPNYSSELNVNALELDDSALYLCASSLVGTATEAFFGQGTRLTVV.

The rearrangement links TRBV27 to TRBJ2-7; 12 bases agree with TRBD1. The CDR3 length is 19 residues. The germline V gene has CDR1 MNHEY and CDR2 SMNVEV (reference sequence). V was pared by 6 bases and J by 2 bases, with 17 bases of the junction left unmatched. The CDR3 is CASSPLPGQGAIVPYEQYF. Here the CDR3 DNA reads TGTGCCAGCAGCCCTTTACCGGGACAGGGGGCGATTGTTCCCTACGAGCAGTACTTC.

The genes are TRBV6-5 and TRBJ2-5; TRBD2 matches at 11 bases. Looked up from germline, CDR1 is MNHEY and CDR2 is SVGAGI. The CDR3 runs to 15 residues. Trimming at V came to 6 bases and at J to 2 bases, leaving 5 bases not matched to a gene. CDR3: CASRSGTSGQETQYF. The CDR3 DNA is TGTGCCAGCAGATCCGGGACTAGCGGTCAAGAGACCCAGTACTTC.

The rearrangement joins TRBV19 to TRBJ2-3; TRBD1 matches 8 bases. Germline V gives CDR1 LNHDA, CDR2 SQIVND (reference sequence). The CDR3 length is 15 residues. Losses at the gene ends were 4 bases for V and 2 bases for J; bases not matched to a gene: 5. CDR3 nucleotide sequence: TGTGCCAGTAGTACGGGACAGGAGAACACAGATACGCAGTATTTT. It specifies CASSTGQENTDTQYF. The whole variable domain, filled in from reference TRBV19 and TRBJ2-3, reads DGGITQSPKYLFRKEGQNVTLSCEQNLNHDAMYWYRQDPGQGLRLIYYSQIVNDFQKGDIAEGYSVSREKKESFPLTVTSAQKNPTAFYLCASSTGQENTDTQYFGPGTRLTVL.

This chain connects TRBV3-1 (or the pseudogene TRBV3-2) to TRBJ1-2; TRBD1 aligns across 9 bases. Germline V gene lookup returns CDR1 LGHDT and CDR2 YNNKEL (reference sequence). J lost 4 bases, V lost 1 base, and 10 bases had no gene match. The CDR3 is 17 residues long. The CDR3 nucleotides read TGTGCCAGCAGCCAAGTGGTGATAGGGACAGGGACCTATGGCTACACCTTC. It codes for CASSQVVIGTGTYGYTF.

V usage is TRBV5-4 and J usage is TRBJ2-3; 12 bases are shared with TRBD2. CDR1 SGHNT and CDR2 YYREEE come from the germline V gene (reference sequence). V was clipped by 5 bases and J by 4 bases; unmatched bases: 8. This CDR3 has 16 amino acids. The CDR3 protein is CASRPASGGAPDTQYF. CDR3 nucleotides: TGTGCCAGCAGACCGGCTAGCGGGGGGGCCCCAGATACGCAGTATTTT.

The chain has TRBV25-1 and TRBJ1-3; no clear D. Trimming took 2 bases from V and 1 from J, leaving 6 bases between them. Germline lookup yields CDR1 MGHDK and CDR2 SYGVNS. The CDR3 spans 14 residues. DNA of the CDR3: TGTGCCAGCAGTGAACGGGTTTCTGGAAACACCATATATTTT. Residues: CASSERVSGNTIYF. Looking up the rest from reference TRBV25-1 and TRBJ1-3 gives the full variable domain: EADIYQTPRYLVIGTGKKITLECSQTMGHDKMYWYQQDPGMELHLIHYSYGVNSTEKGDLSSESTVSRIRTEHFPLTLESARPSHTSQYLCASSERVSGNTIYFGEGSWLTVV.